These 25 T cell receptor beta chains were sequenced from one sample in a study of blood T cell repertoires in COVID-19. TCRdb keeps only in-frame clones here, not all; method: immunoSEQ multiplex PCR. The data contain roughly 400,000 clones, 80% to 90% of them singletons. Sequenced input: peripheral blood. The origin of the receptors is a woman aged 55-75 years with COVID-19, enrolled during active disease.

The rearrangement uses TRBV5-1 and TRBJ2-1; 8 positions match TRBD1. The CDR3 loop spans 14 amino acids. The junction had 5 bases not matched to a gene; V was cut back by 0 bases and J by 9 bases. CDR1 SGHRS and CDR2 YFSETQ come from the germline V gene. In DNA form, the CDR3 reads TGCGCCAGCAGCTTGGGATCAGGGGGCGCTGAGCAGTTCTTC. It specifies CASSLGSGGAEQFF.

The chain employs TRBV11-2 and TRBJ1-1; D remains unclear. Germline V lookup: CDR1 SGHAT, CDR2 FQNNGV. The CDR3 totals 13 residues. Deletions cut 2 bases from V and 4 bases from J, with 8 bases between. The CDR3 DNA reads as TGTGCCAGCAGCTTAACCCTAGTCACTGAAGCTTTCTTT. This codes for CASSLTLVTEAFF.

The chain recombines TRBV27 with TRBJ1-2; perhaps TRBD1 as D (5 bases). Trimming took 4 bases from V and 4 from J, leaving 16 bases between them. The length of the CDR3 is 15 residues. Germline V gene sequence: CDR1 MNHEY, CDR2 SMNVEV (reference sequence). The CDR3 sequence is CASSSRRGWGYGYTF. The CDR3 DNA follows: TGTGCCAGCAGTTCCCGTAGGGGTTGGGGCTATGGCTACACCTTC.

The gene calls are TRBV11-2 and TRBJ1-3, with 8 bases identical to TRBD1. The germline gives CDR1 SGHAT, CDR2 FQNNGV. V dropped 5 bases and J dropped 4; count of bases not matched to a gene: 19. There are 19 residues in the CDR3. The CDR3 DNA follows: TGTGCCAGCAGCGCAAAGGGGACAGGAGCACGGGGTCGAGGAAACACCATATATTTT. This sequence encodes CASSAKGTGARGRGNTIYF.

This chain uses TRBV4-1 with TRBJ1-1; D gene ambiguous. From germline, CDR1 is MGHRA and CDR2 YSYEKL. V was pared by 4 bases and J by 0 bases, with 12 bases between. CDR3 length: 15 residues. The CDR3 sequence is CASSLLTAMNTEAFF. The CDR3 nucleotides are TGCGCCAGCAGCCTATTAACAGCCATGAACACTGAAGCTTTCTTT.

V and J are TRBV19 and TRBJ1-1; D uncertain. Trimming pared 7 bases from V and 3 bases from J, leaving 18 bases between. The CDR3 has 15 residues. CDR1 and CDR2 (germline): LNHDA, SQIVND (reference sequence). The DNA of the CDR3 is TGTGCCAGTACCCCGGACGGGAAACCTTACACTGAAGCTTTCTTT. Translating gives CASTPDGKPYTEAFF.

This clone was recorded once. This chain links TRBV19 with TRBJ1-6; 7 nucleotides agree with TRBD1. V was clipped by 5 bases and J by 6 bases; unmatched bases: 7. Germline CDR1 and CDR2: LNHDA and SQIVND (reference sequence). The CDR3 is 15 residues long. The CDR3 DNA reads TGTGCCAGTAGTCAACCGGGACAGTTTAATTCACCCCTCCACTTT. Its protein product is CASSQPGQFNSPLHF.

V is TRBV28 and J is TRBJ1-5, with TRBD1 matching over 10 bases. J gave up 8 bases and V 7 bases, and 11 bases lay outside the gene matches. Per the germline V gene, CDR1 is MDHEN and CDR2 is SYDVKM. CDR3 length: 15 residues. The CDR3 DNA follows: TGTGCCAGCACCTTAGGGGACAGGGGTCATGAGCCCCAGCATTTT. Protein product: CASTLGDRGHEPQHF.

The table lists this clone with a count of one. The chain carries TRBV28 and TRBJ2-4; perhaps TRBD1 as D (6 bases). This CDR3 spans 14 amino acids. Per germline, CDR1 MDHEN and CDR2 SYDVKM. Trimming shortened V by 5 bases and J by 5 bases, and 13 bases separated the two germline ends. The CDR3 is CASSNRDTQNIQYF. The CDR3 nucleotides read TGTGCCAGCAGTAACCGGGACACCCAAAACATTCAGTACTTC. The whole variable domain, filled in from reference TRBV28 and TRBJ2-4, reads DVKVTQSSRYLVKRTGEKVFLECVQDMDHENMFWYRQDPGLGLRLIYFSYDVKMKEKGDIPEGYSVSREKKERFSLILESASTNQTSMYLCASSNRDTQNIQYFGAGTRLSVL.

The gene calls are TRBV19 and TRBJ1-2; D gene ambiguous. The germline gives CDR1 LNHDA, CDR2 SQIVND (reference sequence). This CDR3 has 14 residues. Deletions cut 2 bases from V and 2 bases from J, with 9 bases between. The CDR3 sequence is CASSITGGNYGYTF. As DNA, the CDR3 is TGTGCCAGTAGTATAACGGGTGGGAACTATGGCTACACCTTC.

This chain uses TRBV5-8 with TRBJ1-5; D is perhaps TRBD1 (5 bases). V was clipped by 0 bases and J by 0 bases, with 10 bases between them. Germline loops: CDR1 SGHTS, CDR2 YDEGEE. The CDR3 is 16 amino acids. The CDR3 sequence is CASSLGQGISNQPQHF. Written as DNA, the CDR3 is TGTGCCAGCAGCTTGGGGCAGGGTATTAGCAATCAGCCCCAGCATTTT.

V gene TRBV3-1 (or the pseudogene TRBV3-2) combines with J gene TRBJ2-7, with a weak D call TRBD2 (5 bases). V lost 0 bases and J 3 bases, leaving 9 bases between the germline ends. CDR3 length: 14 residues. The germline gives CDR1 LGHDT, CDR2 YNNKEL (reference sequence). The CDR3 DNA follows: TGTGCCAGCAGCCAAGATCTGGGAGACTACGAGCAGTACTTC. The encoded protein is CASSQDLGDYEQYF.

The chain employs TRBV11-2 and TRBJ2-7; 7 nucleotides match TRBD1. Trimming at V came to 1 base and at J to 4 bases, leaving 7 bases not matched to a gene. The CDR3 consists of 15 residues. Germline V gene sequence: CDR1 SGHAT, CDR2 FQNNGV. This CDR3 reads CASSLARDSFYEQYF. In DNA, the CDR3 is TGTGCCAGCAGCTTAGCGAGGGACAGCTTTTACGAGCAGTACTTC.

This clone was counted between two and nine times. The rearrangement joins TRBV11-2 to TRBJ2-1, with 9 bases matching TRBD2. Trimming cost V 5 bases and J 3 bases; bases outside gene matches: 17. From germline, CDR1 is SGHAT and CDR2 FQNNGV. This CDR3 region has 19 residues. CDR3 sequence reads: CASSLSSQTSGQFYNEQFF. Written as DNA, the CDR3 is TGTGCCAGCAGCCTCTCCTCCCAGACTAGCGGACAATTCTACAATGAGCAGTTCTTC.

The genes are TRBV27 and TRBJ1-5; TRBD1 is a possible D gene (5 bases). The germline CDR1 and CDR2 sequences are MNHEY and SMNVEV (reference sequence). The CDR3 runs to 14 residues. The chain's CDR3 is CERKGRDSNQPQHF. CDR3 coding DNA: TGTGAAAGAAAGGGGCGGGATAGCAATCAGCCCCAGCATTTT.

The rearrangement links TRBV3-1 (or the pseudogene TRBV3-2) to TRBJ2-7; 12 positions agree with TRBD1. The J segment lost 0 bases and the V segment lost 4 bases, leaving 1 base of the junction unmatched. Looked up from germline, CDR1 is LGHDT and CDR2 is YNNKEL (reference sequence). The CDR3 is 15 residues long. The CDR3 sequence is CASSRDRGLSYEQYF. CDR3 in DNA: TGTGCCAGCAGCCGGGACAGGGGGCTCTCCTACGAGCAGTACTTC.

This clone was counted between two and nine times. This sequence joins TRBV5-4 and TRBJ1-2, with a weak D call TRBD1 (5 bases). With 4 bases removed from V and 3 bases from J, the gap between germline ends came to 13 bases. The CDR3 length is 14 residues. Germline V gives CDR1 SGHNT, CDR2 YYREEE (reference sequence). The CDR3 bases are TGTGCCAGCAGCCAAGGGGCAAGGGACTATGGCTACACCTTC. This translates into CASSQGARDYGYTF.

This chain connects TRBV7-9 to TRBJ2-7; TRBD2 aligns across 8 bases. Germline CDR1 reads SEHNR; CDR2 reads FQNEAQ (reference sequence). The CDR3 has 14 amino acids. With 5 bases clipped from V and 3 bases from J, the junction kept 6 bases outside the gene matches. This CDR3 reads CASSPPTSGYEQYF. The CDR3 DNA follows: TGTGCCAGCAGCCCCCCCACTAGCGGCTACGAGCAGTACTTC.

CDR3 residues: CASSLPRQGASPDTQYF. The CDR3 nucleotides read TGTGCCAGCAGCTTACCCAGACAGGGGGCTTCGCCAGATACGCAGTATTTT. The genes are TRBV7-6 and TRBJ2-3; TRBD1 matches 10 bases. The CDR3 runs to 17 residues. Germline V lookup: CDR1 SGHVS, CDR2 FNYEAQ. The trim removed 2 bases at V and 4 bases at J, leaving 9 bases unmatched. Variable domain in full (rest from reference TRBV7-6 and TRBJ2-3): GAGVSQSPRYKVTKRGQDVALRCDPISGHVSLYWYRQALGQGPEFLTYFNYEAQQDKSGLPNDRFSAERPEGSISTLTIQRTEQRDSAMYRCASSLPRQGASPDTQYFGPGTRLTVL.

The genes are TRBV4-2 and TRBJ2-2, with D possibly TRBD2 on 6 matching bases. The germline V gene encodes CDR1 LGHNA and CDR2 YNFKEQ. CDR3 length equals 16 residues. With 1 base removed from V and 6 bases from J, the gap between germline ends came to 15 bases. The CDR3 nucleotides are TGTGCCAGCAGCCAAGGGGGTCGAACGGGGGCCGGGGAGCTGTTTTTT. Protein sequence: CASSQGGRTGAGELFF.

V gene TRBV10-3 combines with J gene TRBJ1-6; D call uncertain. The CDR3 is 14 amino acids. Germline V gene sequence: CDR1 ENHRY, CDR2 SYGVKD. V lost 5 bases and J 6 bases, leaving 11 bases between the germline ends. In DNA, the CDR3 is TGTGCCATCAGTCTACGCGGGAGTAATTCACCCCTCCACTTT. It translates to CAISLRGSNSPLHF.

The gene calls are TRBV5-1 and TRBJ2-2; 16 bases match TRBD2. This CDR3 region has 21 residues. Trimming cost V 4 bases and J 0 bases; bases outside gene matches: 12. In germline, CDR1 is SGHRS, CDR2 YFSETQ. The CDR3 nucleotides read TGCGCCAGCAGCCAGGGCGTCCCGGGACTAGCGGGGGGGCCGAACACCGGGGAGCTGTTTTTT. This codes for CASSQGVPGLAGGPNTGELFF.

This sequence joins TRBV2 and TRBJ2-2; D not certain. V was shortened by 6 bases and J by 6 bases, with 14 bases between the two germline ends. The CDR3 runs 14 residues. Germline CDR1 and CDR2: SNHLY and FYNNEI. CDR3 DNA sequence: TGTGCCAGCAGCGCGACACCCCCCGCCGGGGAGCTGTTTTTT. Translating it yields CASSATPPAGELFF.

The chain carries TRBV19 and TRBJ2-2; 11 positions match TRBD1. The CDR3 consists of 14 residues. Germline V CDR1 and CDR2: LNHDA, SQIVND (reference sequence). Trimming removed 8 bases from V and 7 bases from J; junction bases left unmatched: 6. The CDR3 coding sequence is TGTGCCAGTGGGACAGGGGGAAAGAACGGGGAGCTGTTTTTT. This translates into CASGTGGKNGELFF.

The V and J genes are TRBV9 and TRBJ2-2; TRBD2 matches 11 bases. V lost 4 bases, J lost 4 bases, and 12 bases stayed unmatched. The germline V gene encodes CDR1 SGDLS and CDR2 YYNGEE. The CDR3 runs 18 residues. The CDR3 protein is CASSPTPSGGNPTGELFF. The CDR3 DNA reads TGTGCCAGCAGCCCCACACCTAGCGGGGGGAACCCCACCGGGGAGCTGTTTTTT. The complete variable domain, with remaining parts taken from reference TRBV9 and TRBJ2-2, reads DSGVTQTPKHLITATGQRVTLRCSPRSGDLSVYWYQQSLDQGLQFLIQYYNGEERAKGNILERFSAQQFPDLHSELNLSSLELGDSALYFCASSPTPSGGNPTGELFFGEGSRLTVL.